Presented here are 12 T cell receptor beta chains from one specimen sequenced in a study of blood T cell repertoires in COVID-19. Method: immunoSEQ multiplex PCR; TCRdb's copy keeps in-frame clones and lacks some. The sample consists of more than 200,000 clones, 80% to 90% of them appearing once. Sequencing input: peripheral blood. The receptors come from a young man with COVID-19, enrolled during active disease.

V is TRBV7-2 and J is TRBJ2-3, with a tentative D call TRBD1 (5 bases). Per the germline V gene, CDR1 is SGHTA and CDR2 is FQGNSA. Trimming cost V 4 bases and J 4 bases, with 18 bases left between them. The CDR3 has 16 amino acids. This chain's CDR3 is CASSSSGQGLADTQYF. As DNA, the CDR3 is TGTGCCAGCAGCTCCTCCGGCCAGGGTTTGGCAGATACGCAGTATTTT. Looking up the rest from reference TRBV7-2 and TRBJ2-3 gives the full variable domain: GAGVSQSPSNKVTEKGKDVELRCDPISGHTALYWYRQSLGQGLEFLIYFQGNSAPDKSGLPSDRFSAERTGGSVSTLTIQRTQQEDSAVYLCASSSSGQGLADTQYFGPGTRLTVL.

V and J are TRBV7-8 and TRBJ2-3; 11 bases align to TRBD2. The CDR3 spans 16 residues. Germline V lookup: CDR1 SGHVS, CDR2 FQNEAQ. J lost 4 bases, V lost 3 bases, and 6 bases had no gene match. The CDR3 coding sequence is TGTGCCAGCAGCTTTAGCGGGAGGGCCAGTCCAGATACGCAGTATTTT. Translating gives CASSFSGRASPDTQYF. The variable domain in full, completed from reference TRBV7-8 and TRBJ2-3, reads GAGVSQSPRYKVAKRGQDVALRCDPISGHVSLFWYQQALGQGPEFLTYFQNEAQLDKSGLPSDRFFAERPEGSVSTLKIQRTQQEDSAVYLCASSFSGRASPDTQYFGPGTRLTVL.

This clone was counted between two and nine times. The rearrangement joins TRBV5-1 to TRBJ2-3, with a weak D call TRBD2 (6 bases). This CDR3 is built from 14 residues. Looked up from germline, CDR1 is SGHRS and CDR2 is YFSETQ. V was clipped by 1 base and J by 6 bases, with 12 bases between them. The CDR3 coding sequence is TGCGCCAGCAGCTTGTACGGGGGAGCCGATACGCAGTATTTT. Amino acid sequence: CASSLYGGADTQYF.

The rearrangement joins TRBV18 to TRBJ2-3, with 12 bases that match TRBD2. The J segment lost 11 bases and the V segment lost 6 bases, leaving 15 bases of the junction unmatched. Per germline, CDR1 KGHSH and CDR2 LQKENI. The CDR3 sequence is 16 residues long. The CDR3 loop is CASSSGLAGLLGGQYF. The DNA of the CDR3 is TGTGCCAGCTCTTCTGGACTAGCGGGGCTCCTCGGAGGGCAGTATTTT. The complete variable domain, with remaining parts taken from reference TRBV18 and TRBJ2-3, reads NAGVMQNPRHLVRRRGQEARLRCSPMKGHSHVYWYRQLPEEGLKFMVYLQKENIIDESGMPKERFSAEFPKEGPSILRIQQVVRGDSAAYFCASSSGLAGLLGGQYFGPGTRLTVL.

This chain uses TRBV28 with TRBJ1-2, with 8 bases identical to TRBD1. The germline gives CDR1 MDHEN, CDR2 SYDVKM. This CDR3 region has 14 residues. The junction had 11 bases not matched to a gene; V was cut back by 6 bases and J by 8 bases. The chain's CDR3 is CASSQTGQVDGYTF. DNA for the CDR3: TGTGCCAGCAGCCAAACGGGACAGGTCGACGGCTACACCTTC.

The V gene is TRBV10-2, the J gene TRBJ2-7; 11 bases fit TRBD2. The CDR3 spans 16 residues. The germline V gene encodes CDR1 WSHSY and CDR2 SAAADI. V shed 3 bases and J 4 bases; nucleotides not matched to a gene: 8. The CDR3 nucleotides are TGCGCCAGCAGTGAATTGGCTAGCGGGGGGCCTTACGAGCAGTACTTC. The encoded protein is CASSELASGGPYEQYF.

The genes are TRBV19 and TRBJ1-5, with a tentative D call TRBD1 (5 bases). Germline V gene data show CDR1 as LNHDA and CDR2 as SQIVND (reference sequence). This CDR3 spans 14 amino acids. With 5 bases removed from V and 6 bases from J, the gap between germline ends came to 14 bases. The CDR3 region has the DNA TGTGCCAGTAGTGGGCAGGGAAAGATTCAGCCCCAGCATTTT. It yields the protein CASSGQGKIQPQHF. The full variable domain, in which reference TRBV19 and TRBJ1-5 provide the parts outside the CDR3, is DGGITQSPKYLFRKEGQNVTLSCEQNLNHDAMYWYRQDPGQGLRLIYYSQIVNDFQKGDIAEGYSVSREKKESFPLTVTSAQKNPTAFYLCASSGQGKIQPQHFGDGTRLSIL.

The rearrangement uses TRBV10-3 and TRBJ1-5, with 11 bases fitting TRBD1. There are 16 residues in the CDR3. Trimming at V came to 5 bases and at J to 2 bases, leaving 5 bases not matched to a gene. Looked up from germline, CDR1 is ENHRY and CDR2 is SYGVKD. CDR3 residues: CAISRTGGDGNQPQHF. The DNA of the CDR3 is TGTGCCATCAGTAGGACAGGGGGCGATGGCAATCAGCCCCAGCATTTT.

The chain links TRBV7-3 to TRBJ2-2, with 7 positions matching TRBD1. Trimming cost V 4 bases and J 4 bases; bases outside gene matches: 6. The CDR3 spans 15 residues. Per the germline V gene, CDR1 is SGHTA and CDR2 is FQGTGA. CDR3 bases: TGTGCCAGCAGCTCCCTCGACAGGGTCACCGGGGAGCTGTTTTTT. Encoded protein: CASSSLDRVTGELFF.

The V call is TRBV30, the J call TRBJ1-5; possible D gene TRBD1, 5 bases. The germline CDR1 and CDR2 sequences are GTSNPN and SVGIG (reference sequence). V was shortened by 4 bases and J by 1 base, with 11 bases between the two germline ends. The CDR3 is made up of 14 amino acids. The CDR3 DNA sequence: TGTGCCTGGACCGCTGCAGGGAGCAATCAGCCCCAGCATTTT. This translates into CAWTAAGSNQPQHF.

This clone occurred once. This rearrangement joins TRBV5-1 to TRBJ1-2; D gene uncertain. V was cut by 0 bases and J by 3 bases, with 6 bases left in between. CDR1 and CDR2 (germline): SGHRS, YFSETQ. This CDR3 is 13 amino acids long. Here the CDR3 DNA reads TGCGCCAGCAGCTTGGGGACTTACTATGGCTACACCTTC. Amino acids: CASSLGTYYGYTF.

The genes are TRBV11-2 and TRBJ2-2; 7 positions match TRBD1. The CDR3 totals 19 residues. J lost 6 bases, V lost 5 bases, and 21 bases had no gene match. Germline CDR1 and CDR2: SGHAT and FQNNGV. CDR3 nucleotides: TGTGCCAGCAGCCCCCGCAGGACAGGTCCTGATGCGGGTCCCGGGGAGCTGTTTTTT. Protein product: CASSPRRTGPDAGPGELFF. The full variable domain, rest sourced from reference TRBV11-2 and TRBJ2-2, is EAGVAQSPRYKIIEKRQSVAFWCNPISGHATLYWYQQILGQGPKLLIQFQNNGVVDDSQLPKDRFSAERLKGVDSTLKIQPAKLEDSAVYLCASSPRRTGPDAGPGELFFGEGSRLTVL.